This entry lists 7 T cell receptor beta chains sequenced from one sample in a study of blood T cells in healthy people across ages. Sample-barcoded 5' priming and a J-beta primer mix drove a second PCR of roughly 6 to 12 cycles. TCRdb reanalysed the 5' RACE reads using MiXCR and keeps one entry per CDR3 protein. The sample lists about 1.6 million distinct CDR3 sequences, roughly 32% occurring once. Input material: blood. The receptors come from a woman under 40 in good health.

This clonotype was observed once. Germline and junction disagree at one end, which may indicate a read error. The chain joins TRBV4-2 to TRBJ2-1, with no clear D. The germline V gene encodes CDR1 LGHNA and CDR2 YNFKEQ. This CDR3 is 13 amino acids long. The CDR3 is CTSSQDGDNEQFF. CDR3 nucleotides: TGTACCAGCAGTCAAGATGGGGACAATGAGCAGTTCTTC.

Ten or more counts support this clonotype. V and J are TRBV20-1 and TRBJ2-6; D is unclear. V was clipped by 3 bases and J by 2 bases, with 8 bases between them. Germline V gene sequence: CDR1 DFQATT, CDR2 SNEGSKA (reference sequence). The CDR3 is made up of 14 amino acids. The CDR3 DNA reads TGCAGTGCTAGGAGTATGGCTGGGGCCAACGTCCTGACTTTC. Encoded protein: CSARSMAGANVLTF.

CDR3: CSARDPLDRSYEQYF. The CDR3 region has the DNA TGCAGTGCTAGAGATCCCCTAGACCGCTCCTACGAGCAGTACTTC. V gene TRBV20-1 combines with J gene TRBJ2-7, with D hard to call. The CDR3 is 15 residues long. Germline values: CDR1 DFQATT, CDR2 SNEGSKA (reference sequence). Between the trimmed V and J ends, which lost 0 bases and 0 bases, there was a span of 12 bases.

The gene calls are TRBV6-1 and TRBJ2-1, with D perhaps being TRBD1 or TRBD2 (5 bases each). The V gene's germline CDR1 is MNHNS and CDR2 SASEGT. This CDR3 is built from 14 residues. The V end was cut by 7 bases, the J end by 6 bases, with 16 bases between. The CDR3 bases are TGTGCCAGCACCAAAGGGGACGCTGGCAATGAGCAGTTCTTC. It yields the protein CASTKGDAGNEQFF.

V and J are TRBV4-1 and TRBJ1-4, with unresolved D. The CDR3 extends over 15 amino acids. The germline gives CDR1 MGHRA, CDR2 YSYEKL. The germline V and J ends were trimmed by 1 base and 5 bases, with 11 bases remaining between them. CDR3 loop: CASSQVVGPNEKLFF. The DNA of the CDR3 is TGCGCCAGCAGCCAAGTTGTCGGCCCCAATGAAAAACTGTTTTTT.

This clonotype has just a few counts. V is TRBV27 and J is TRBJ2-5, with 9 bases identical to TRBD1. The J call may not be correct, given that the DNA end is closer to TRBJ2-7. Per the germline V gene, CDR1 is MNHEY and CDR2 is SMNVEV (reference sequence). The CDR3 consists of 15 residues. The CDR3 loop is CASCRGQGKAGEQYF. CDR3 DNA sequence: TGTGCCAGCTGTCGCGGACAGGGGAAGGCAGGCGAGCAGTACTTC.

J is TRBJ1-1 and V is TRBV7-9; 8 nucleotides agree with TRBD1. From germline, CDR1 is SEHNR and CDR2 FQNEAQ (reference sequence). Trimming took 6 bases from V and 1 from J; bases not matched to a gene: 10. CDR3 length: 16 residues. The chain's CDR3 is CASRSSRGRGNTEAFF. The CDR3 nucleotides are TGTGCCAGCAGGTCTAGCAGGGGGCGCGGGAACACTGAAGCTTTCTTT. The variable domain in full, completed from reference TRBV7-9 and TRBJ1-1, reads DTGVSQNPRHKITKRGQNVTFRCDPISEHNRLYWYRQTLGQGPEFLTYFQNEAQLEKSRLLSDRFSAERPKGSFSTLEIQRTEQGDSAMYLCASRSSRGRGNTEAFFGQGTRLTVV.